The sequence of this TCR beta chain was determined in a study of blood T cells in healthy people across ages. Alongside a J-beta primer mix, a sample-barcoded 5' primer served in a second PCR lasting 7 to 11 cycles. Researchers report that each sample yielded at least 2.5 million CDR3-containing paired-end reads. Each CDR3 protein is one row after TCRdb ran MiXCR on the 5' RACE reads. The sample holds 700,000 or so distinct CDR3 sequences, about 20% seen once. This clonotype was counted only a few times. The germline V and J ends were trimmed by 3 bases and 0 bases, with 7 bases remaining between them. The CDR3 is 14 residues long. Researchers report isolating at least 7 million PBMCs per sample.

The chain carries TRBV23-1 and TRBJ2-3; no firm D call. TRBV23-1 carries the ORF label, with uncertain function. The sequenced sample was blood. The receptor was derived from a man between 65 and 79 years old in good health. This chain's CDR3 is CASSHDYSTDTQYF. The CDR3 bases are TGCGCCAGCAGTCACGATTACAGCACAGATACGCAGTATTTT.